This is a list of T cell receptor beta chains from one sample in a study of T cell repertoires in cytomegalovirus infection. MiXCR, applied by TCRdb to the reads, yields one record per CDR3 protein. Of around 900,000 distinct CDR3 sequences detected, around a third appear once; the ten largest clones hold roughly 13%. No cognate antigen is known for these TCRs. The sample was cultured CD8+ T cells from PBMCs, taken from culture after CMV antigen stimulation. These TCRs come from a human donor in good health (CMV status not recorded). Some clones in this sample may be carry-over from other donors' samples. CDR3s leave out the opening cysteine and the closing phenylalanine or tryptophan. Clone size is stated in some rows and not others, as once, few, many or a class when expanded.

v_call: TRBV2; j_call: TRBJ2-3; clone_size: few; cdr3_aa: ASSDPVGQEADTQY
v_call: TRBV11-2; j_call: TRBJ2-5; clone_size: NA; cdr3_aa: ASSLSRGFQETQY
v_call: TRBV7-8; j_call: TRBJ2-5; clone_size: few; cdr3_aa: ASSRGEKTQY
v_call: TRBV7-9; j_call: TRBJ1-1; clone_size: NA; cdr3_aa: ASSTNRGPYTEAF
v_call: TRBV19; j_call: TRBJ1-5; clone_size: NA; cdr3_aa: ASYGGDQPQH
v_call: TRBV6-1; j_call: TRBJ2-5; clone_size: NA; cdr3_aa: ASSEYGGGAGQETQY
v_call: TRBV12-3/TRBV12-4; j_call: TRBJ2-3; clone_size: few; cdr3_aa: ASSEFGDSGVSTDTQY
v_call: TRBV7-2; j_call: TRBJ2-3; clone_size: many; cdr3_aa: ASSLGQGLDTQY
v_call: TRBV28; j_call: TRBJ1-6; clone_size: few; cdr3_aa: ATLIQGNNSPLH
v_call: TRBV4-3; j_call: TRBJ1-1; clone_size: NA; cdr3_aa: ASSQGIAARLEAF
v_call: TRBV7-6; j_call: TRBJ1-1; clone_size: few; cdr3_aa: ASSFWGVAEAF
v_call: TRBV7-6; j_call: TRBJ2-2; clone_size: many; cdr3_aa: ASRRDRGRDTGELF
v_call: TRBV7-2; j_call: TRBJ2-3; clone_size: many; cdr3_aa: ASTWTRTDTQY
v_call: TRBV28; j_call: TRBJ1-5; clone_size: NA; cdr3_aa: ASSDRVWSQPQH
v_call: TRBV6-5; j_call: TRBJ2-2; clone_size: few; cdr3_aa: ASSPGTLYTGELF
v_call: TRBV7-9; j_call: TRBJ2-5; clone_size: NA; cdr3_aa: ASSVYGTQY
v_call: TRBV20-1; j_call: TRBJ1-1; clone_size: few; cdr3_aa: SAMTGSYTEAF
v_call: TRBV7-6; j_call: TRBJ1-3; clone_size: few; cdr3_aa: ASSYLGANIASGNTIY
v_call: TRBV12-3/TRBV12-4; j_call: TRBJ2-1; clone_size: few; cdr3_aa: ASIKILSSYNEQF
v_call: TRBV12-3/TRBV12-4; j_call: TRBJ1-1; clone_size: many; cdr3_aa: ASSPGRTNTEAF
v_call: TRBV27; j_call: TRBJ1-3; clone_size: few; cdr3_aa: ASSLLGNSGNTIY
v_call: TRBV12-5; j_call: TRBJ2-1; clone_size: NA; cdr3_aa: ASGEGWRGHSYNEQF
v_call: TRBV2; j_call: TRBJ2-2; clone_size: few; cdr3_aa: ASRDRVTGELF
v_call: TRBV4-1; j_call: TRBJ2-1; clone_size: NA; cdr3_aa: ASSQDSGWANEQF
v_call: TRBV6-1; j_call: TRBJ2-1; clone_size: NA; cdr3_aa: ASREGTSWNEQF
v_call: TRBV27; j_call: TRBJ2-7; clone_size: few; cdr3_aa: ASSLARNFDEQY
v_call: TRBV28; j_call: TRBJ1-1; clone_size: NA; cdr3_aa: ASSPDDRFEAF
v_call: TRBV5-4; j_call: TRBJ2-1; clone_size: NA; cdr3_aa: ASSQYGANQGF
v_call: TRBV7-9; j_call: TRBJ2-1; clone_size: NA; cdr3_aa: ASSGRTRDNEQF
v_call: TRBV7-4; j_call: TRBJ2-3; clone_size: NA; cdr3_aa: ASLPPVRDTQY
v_call: TRBV7-2; j_call: TRBJ1-3; clone_size: many; cdr3_aa: ASSLESSGNTIY
v_call: TRBV7-9; j_call: TRBJ1-1; clone_size: many; cdr3_aa: ASTSGQTNTEAF
v_call: TRBV27; j_call: TRBJ2-1; clone_size: NA; cdr3_aa: ASGRSYNEQF